The following is a T cell receptor beta chain sequence with its context. The target antigen is unknown. The sample is drawn from a study of shared clonotypes between healthy human individuals. Study results and caveats: Rarefaction gave evidence that sorted-subset sequencing remained incomplete despite large depth.

V lost 5 bases to trimming and J lost 2 bases, with 17 bases between them. This CDR3 contains 16 residues. Germline lookup yields CDR1 SGHVS and CDR2 FNYEAQ. Once extracted for a subset, genomic DNA was divided evenly among several immunoSEQ plates. The data were produced by immunoSEQ multiplex PCR, yet TCRdb's version contains in-frame clones alone and is incomplete. Among nearly 1 million clones listed, around three quarters were seen once. The chain employs TRBV7-6 and TRBJ2-3; D is undetermined. Specimen: memory CD4+ T cells sorted from blood. Subset given: CD45RA-negative fraction. The sequence was collected from a young man in good health. CDR3 in DNA: TGTGCCAGCAGCCTGTCGGGCAGTCTCACCACAGATACGCAGTATTTT. As protein: CASSLSGSLTTDTQYF.